The rows below give T cell receptor beta chains drawn from one sample of a study of PD-1 blockade in mismatch repair-deficient tumors. Sequencing used immunoSEQ multiplex PCR; TCRdb keeps in-frame clones, though not all of them. The sample has approximately 110,000 clones; more than 60% are singletons. Sample: peripheral blood, taken roughly 60 weeks after starting pembrolizumab. The receptors were sampled from an adult with mismatch repair-deficient cancer. Each CDR3 is given with its conserved first and last residue. The D gene is left open where the match is weak. Clone size is not always given. Where it is, it says once, few, many or a class for expanded clones.

>TRBV10-2|NA|NA|TRBJ2-1
TGCGCCAGCACCCCGGACCTTAATGAGCAGTTCTTC
CASTPDLNEQFF
>TRBV27|once|NA|TRBJ2-5
TGTGCCAGCAGTCTCGATGCGGGACAACAACAAGAGACCCAGTACTTC
CASSLDAGQQQETQYF
>TRBV5-1|NA|NA|TRBJ2-1
TGCGCCAGCAGCTTGGCTTACAATGAGCAGTTCTTC
CASSLAYNEQFF
>TRBV29-1|NA|TRBD1|TRBJ2-7
TGCAGCGTTGAAGAGGGCCAGGGGGCAGGCGAGCAGTACTTC
CSVEEGQGAGEQYF
>TRBV28|NA|NA|TRBJ1-4
TGTGCCAGCAGTTTTCGGAGGGGCTCGATGGATGAAAAACTGTTTTTT
CASSFRRGSMDEKLFF
>TRBV7-2|NA|TRBD1|TRBJ2-1
TGTGCCAGCAGCTCGGACAGGATAAACAATGAGCAGTTCTTC
CASSSDRINNEQFF
>TRBV9|once|TRBD2|TRBJ2-3
TGTGCCAGCAGCGTTGGTCTAGCGGGAGGGCCTATGGCAGATACGCAGTATTTT
CASSVGLAGGPMADTQYF
>TRBV5-1|NA|TRBD1|TRBJ2-1
TGCGCCAGCAGAGACAGGGGGGGAGACAATGAGCAGTTCTTC
CASRDRGGDNEQFF
>TRBV6-4|NA|NA|TRBJ2-1
TGTGCCAGCAGTGACTCTAGGGCCAGTGCCCAGTTCTTC
CASSDSRASAQFF
>TRBV6-5|NA|NA|TRBJ1-3
TGTGCCAGCGGTGGGGGCAGTGTCTCTGGAAACACCATATATTTT
CASGGGSVSGNTIYF
>TRBV5-1|NA|NA|TRBJ2-7
TGCGCCAGCAGCTCGCCAGGGGTTATCGACGAGCAGTACTTC
CASSSPGVIDEQYF
>TRBV7-2|NA|NA|TRBJ1-3
TGTGCCAGCAGCCCCGGGGGGGTTGGAAACACCATATATTTT
CASSPGGVGNTIYF
>TRBV11-3|NA|TRBD2|TRBJ2-7
TGTGCCAGCAGTTTTTCCGGGACTAGCGGCTACGAGCAGTACTTC
CASSFSGTSGYEQYF
>TRBV6-5|NA|NA|TRBJ1-1
TGTGCCAGCACCAGAACAGGGAGCGCTGAAGCTTTCTTT
CASTRTGSAEAFF